Below are 16 T cell receptor beta chains sequenced from a single sample in a study of long-term antiretroviral therapy in people with HIV. Runs used v3.0 of the immunoSEQ assay and were done at survey level. Repertoires were generated with immunoSEQ multiplex PCR, while TCRdb's copy carries only in-frame clones and drops some. Of approximately 26,000 clones listed, over 85% are singletons. The sequencing here drew on unsorted PBMCs, taken 1.8 years after starting antiretroviral therapy. These receptors all stem from a woman between 18 and 29 years old with HIV.

This clone was counted only a few times. The J gene is TRBJ1-1, the V gene TRBV19; a weak D match, TRBD1 (5 bases). The CDR3 length is 13 residues. Germline CDR1 is LNHDA and CDR2 is SQIVND (reference sequence). With 6 bases removed from V and 6 bases from J, the gap between germline ends came to 14 bases. The CDR3 sequence is CASRPGSLAEAFF. DNA of the CDR3: TGTGCCAGTAGGCCAGGGAGTTTGGCTGAAGCTTTCTTT.

The chain employs TRBV6-1 and TRBJ1-5; possibly TRBD1 for D (6 bases). The CDR3 extends over 13 amino acids. Germline CDR1 is MNHNS and CDR2 is SASEGT. V was clipped by 8 bases and J by 2 bases, with 10 bases between them. The CDR3 region has the DNA TGTGCCAGCGGGGCAGGGGGCAATCAGCCCCAGCATTTT. It translates to CASGAGGNQPQHF.

The rearrangement joins TRBV7-2 to TRBJ2-7; the match to TRBD1 covers 9 bases. CDR1 and CDR2 from the germline V gene are SGHTA and FQGNSA. The J segment lost 4 bases and the V segment lost 3 bases, leaving 13 bases of the junction unmatched. The CDR3 is 17 amino acids. The CDR3: CASSFLAGTGQLYEQYF. The CDR3 nucleotides read TGTGCCAGCAGCTTTCTTGCCGGGACAGGGCAACTTTACGAGCAGTACTTC.

V usage is TRBV6-5 and J usage is TRBJ2-7, with D perhaps TRBD2 (5 bases). Germline values: CDR1 MNHEY, CDR2 SVGAGI. Trimming took off 4 bases at V and 0 bases at J, with 10 bases between the two ends. The CDR3 covers 14 residues. The CDR3 nucleotides are TGTGCCAGCAGTTCACACGGGAACTCCTACGAGCAGTACTTC. Its translation is CASSSHGNSYEQYF.

V and J are TRBV19 and TRBJ2-2; unclear D gene. V lost 5 bases, J lost 5 bases, and 6 bases lay in between. The CDR3 spans 12 residues. The germline V gene encodes CDR1 LNHDA and CDR2 SQIVND (reference sequence). The CDR3 nucleotides read TGTGCCAGTAGTTCGAGGACCGGGGAGCTGTTTTTT. It codes for CASSSRTGELFF.

The V gene is TRBV6-1, the J gene TRBJ2-7; no firm D call. CDR3 length: 14 amino acids. Germline assignment: CDR1 MNHNS and CDR2 SASEGT. Trimming shortened V by 10 bases and J by 5 bases, and 21 bases separated the two germline ends. The CDR3 reads CANTRAPNGDEQYF. CDR3 bases: TGTGCCAACACCCGGGCCCCCAATGGGGACGAGCAGTACTTC.

The chain employs TRBV5-6 and TRBJ2-5, with 7 bases that match TRBD2. Germline CDR1 reads SGHDT; CDR2 reads YYEEEE. V dropped 5 bases and J dropped 4; count of bases not matched to a gene: 17. The CDR3 extends over 17 amino acids. In DNA form, the CDR3 reads TGTGCCAGCAGTCCTGCTTGGGGGGGGAGGACGGCAGAGACCCAGTACTTC. It specifies CASSPAWGGRTAETQYF. Full variable domain (remainder filled in from reference TRBV5-6 and TRBJ2-5): DAGVTQSPTHLIKTRGQQVTLRCSPKSGHDTVSWYQQALGQGPQFIFQYYEEEERQRGNFPDRFSGHQFPNYSSELNVNALLLGDSALYLCASSPAWGGRTAETQYFGPGTRLLVL.

The table lists this clone with a few counts. The chain couples TRBV7-6 to TRBJ1-1; unclear D gene. Per germline, CDR1 SGHVS and CDR2 FNYEAQ. The V gene lost 2 bases and the J gene lost 0 bases, with 22 bases spanning the gap. The CDR3 spans 19 residues. CDR3 bases: TGTGCCAGCAGCTTATCGACACTAACCACCTCTTCGGTGAACACTGAAGCTTTCTTT. Protein: CASSLSTLTTSSVNTEAFF.

Written as DNA, the CDR3 is TGTGCCAGCTGGTCCTACGAGCAGTACTTC. Amino acid sequence: CASWSYEQYF. The chain employs TRBV2 and TRBJ2-7; D ambiguous. Germline V gene sequence: CDR1 SNHLY, CDR2 FYNNEI. V lost 8 bases and J lost 1, with 3 bases in between. This CDR3 contains 10 residues.

CDR3 DNA sequence: TGTGCCAGCAGCTTAGGCGGAGGGGCGGGTTCCTACGAGCAGTACTTC. Translation: CASSLGGGAGSYEQYF. This chain connects TRBV7-2 to TRBJ2-7; D perhaps matches TRBD2 (6 bases). Germline CDR1 and CDR2: SGHTA and FQGNSA. The V and J ends lost 1 base and 1 base respectively, with 14 bases between them. This CDR3 contains 16 residues.

For the CDR3, the DNA is TGTGCCAGCAGCTTTAGCGGTCTGAACGTGACCCAGTACTTC. Amino acid sequence: CASSFSGLNVTQYF. J is TRBJ2-5 and V is TRBV7-9; maybe TRBD2 (6 bases). The germline CDR1 and CDR2 sequences are SEHNR and FQNEAQ (reference sequence). This CDR3 region has 14 residues. Trimming left V 3 bases short and J 7 bases short, with 15 bases between.

This sequence joins TRBV25-1 and TRBJ2-1; 8 bases fit TRBD2. After removal of 4 bases from V and 7 bases from J, the junction contained 15 bases not matched to a gene. Per the germline V gene, CDR1 is MGHDK and CDR2 is SYGVNS. This CDR3 contains 17 residues. The CDR3 DNA reads TGTGCCAGCAGTGCGGGGGGGGCCAGCGGAGCAAGAAATGAGCAGTTCTTC. Protein product: CASSAGGASGARNEQFF.

A remark on this clone: The sample holds other DNA sequences that translate to the same CDR3. The J gene is TRBJ2-4, the V gene TRBV7-9; D is unresolved. The CDR3 runs to 15 residues. From germline, CDR1 is SEHNR and CDR2 FQNEAQ (reference sequence). The V and J ends lost 1 base and 0 bases respectively, with 7 bases between them. The CDR3 region is CASSLGAVAKNIQYF. The CDR3 bases are TGTGCCAGCAGCTTAGGGGCAGTAGCCAAAAACATTCAGTACTTC. The whole variable domain, remainder taken from reference TRBV7-9 and TRBJ2-4, is DTGVSQNPRHKITKRGQNVTFRCDPISEHNRLYWYRQTLGQGPEFLTYFQNEAQLEKSRLLSDRFSAERPKGSFSTLEIQRTEQGDSAMYLCASSLGAVAKNIQYFGAGTRLSVL.

The chain couples TRBV2 to TRBJ2-7; either TRBD1 or TRBD2 may supply D (5 bases each). Germline loops: CDR1 SNHLY, CDR2 FYNNEI. The CDR3 length is 12 residues. The CDR3 loop is CATGRGGYEQYF. In DNA form, the CDR3 reads TGTGCTACGGGACGGGGTGGTTACGAGCAGTACTTC.

This clone was found a few times. The J gene is TRBJ1-3, the V gene TRBV11-2, with D possibly matching TRBD1 (5 bases). The V and J ends lost 6 bases and 2 bases respectively, with 17 bases between them. From germline, CDR1 is SGHAT and CDR2 FQNNGV. This CDR3 has 16 amino acids. CDR3 protein: CASRPTGTPPGNTIYF. In DNA form, the CDR3 reads TGTGCCAGCAGGCCTACCGGGACCCCACCTGGAAACACCATATATTTT.

The chain links TRBV9 to TRBJ1-4; 8 nucleotides align to TRBD1. This CDR3 is built from 15 residues. CDR1 is SGDLS and CDR2 is YYNGEE in the germline V gene. The trim removed 4 bases at V and 6 bases at J, leaving 8 bases unmatched. As DNA, the CDR3 is TGTGCCAGCAGCCCCTCCCGGACAGGGTATGAAAAACTGTTTTTT. Protein sequence: CASSPSRTGYEKLFF.